This note documents a single T cell receptor beta chain sequence. Its antigen remains unknown. The sample is drawn from a study of cytomegalovirus exposure and HLA in healthy donors. PCR amplification relied on 60 Vbeta primers (plus 13 Jbeta primers). Authors' analysis steps: Later, an analysis found 80 million or so unique TCR beta chains, and 9.5 million to 12 million of these were shared. Profiled with immunoSEQ multiplex PCR; TCRdb holds only in-frame clones, not every one. V and J calls plus clone size are reproduced from that table; the DNA served to infer D and trimming. The data contain 150,000 or so clones, around 78% of them singletons. Study findings and constraints: The authors later found HLA-associated TCR beta chains more clonally expanded than equally common others. Reportedly, HLA-A and HLA-B alleles of most subjects were accurately predicted from TCR beta. In a later analysis, specific HLA alleles were associated with approximately 16,000 TCR beta sequences at a 0.05 false discovery rate.

Germline V gene sequence: CDR1 SGHTA, CDR2 FQGNSA. V was clipped by 1 base and J by 6 bases, with 11 bases between them. The CDR3 spans 14 residues. The clonotype was recovered from a female donor in good health and CMV-seronegative. This rearrangement joins TRBV7-2 to TRBJ2-3; possibly TRBD1 for D (6 bases). The sample comprised PBMCs. CDR3 sequence reads: CASSLGQVADTQYF. CDR3 nucleotides: TGTGCCAGCAGCTTAGGACAGGTAGCGGATACGCAGTATTTT.